This is a list of T cell receptor beta chains from one sample in a study of a mutant IDH1 vaccine in newly diagnosed glioma. Assay: immunoSEQ multiplex PCR; the TCRdb copy retains only in-frame clones and omits some. The sample lists tens of thousands of clones, about 83% occurring once. Sample: PBMCs, taken from a glioma patient treated with radiotherapy, temozolomide or both. The receptors come from a woman between 50 and 59 years old with glioma. Both conserved end residues are part of each CDR3. Each record gives: D gene, V gene, clone size, J gene, CDR3 protein, CDR3 DNA. The D gene is left open where the match is weak. Rows give clone size only sometimes, using once, few, many, or a class for an expanded clone.

D: TRBD1; V: TRBV19; size: once; J: TRBJ1-2; CDR3: CASSNSRGQGANGYTF; DNA: TGTGCCAGTAGTAACAGTCGGGGACAGGGGGCAAATGGCTACACCTTC
D: TRBD1; V: TRBV7-9; size: NA; J: TRBJ1-5; CDR3: CASSLDRQPQHF; DNA: TGTGCCAGCAGCCTGGACAGGCAGCCCCAGCATTTT
D: TRBD1; V: TRBV9; size: NA; J: TRBJ1-2; CDR3: CASSGHRGYGYTF; DNA: TGTGCCAGCAGCGGCCACAGGGGATATGGCTACACCTTC
D: NA; V: TRBV30; size: few; J: TRBJ1-4; CDR3: CAWRQTTNEKLFF; DNA: TGTGCCTGGAGACAGACAACTAATGAAAAACTGTTTTTT
D: NA; V: TRBV7-8; size: NA; J: TRBJ1-4; CDR3: CASSIGGATNEKLFF; DNA: TGTGCCAGCAGCATAGGTGGTGCAACTAATGAAAAACTGTTTTTT
D: TRBD1; V: TRBV2; size: NA; J: TRBJ1-2; CDR3: CASSQGQGYGYTF; DNA: TGTGCCAGCAGCCAAGGACAGGGCTATGGCTACACCTTC
D: NA; V: TRBV9; size: once; J: TRBJ1-2; CDR3: CASSDDLNWGYTF; DNA: TGTGCCAGCAGCGATGACCTCAACTGGGGCTACACCTTC
D: NA; V: TRBV10-3; size: NA; J: TRBJ1-2; CDR3: CAINGPVGRANYGYTF; DNA: TGTGCCATCAATGGCCCAGTTGGAAGAGCTAACTATGGCTACACCTTC
D: TRBD2; V: TRBV5-1; size: NA; J: TRBJ2-3; CDR3: CASSLLAGGTGDTQYF; DNA: TGCGCCAGCAGCTTGTTAGCGGGGGGGACGGGAGATACGCAGTATTTT
D: TRBD1; V: TRBV28; size: few; J: TRBJ1-5; CDR3: CASRVQGNNQPQHF; DNA: TGTGCCAGCAGGGTACAGGGGAACAATCAGCCCCAGCATTTT
D: NA; V: TRBV9; size: NA; J: TRBJ1-1; CDR3: CASSVEQVGTGEAFF; DNA: TGTGCCAGCAGCGTAGAGCAGGTTGGGACCGGAGAAGCTTTCTTT
D: NA; V: TRBV4-3; size: NA; J: TRBJ2-7; CDR3: CASSQDRTYEQYF; DNA: TGCGCCAGCAGCCAAGACAGAACCTACGAGCAGTACTTC
D: NA; V: TRBV5-5; size: NA; J: TRBJ1-6; CDR3: CASRSPPTENSPLHF; DNA: TGTGCCAGCCGCTCCCCCCCGACAGAAAATTCACCCCTCCACTTT
D: NA; V: TRBV6-5; size: NA; J: TRBJ2-7; CDR3: CASSYSNSYEQYF; DNA: TGTGCCAGCAGTTACTCTAATTCCTACGAGCAGTACTTC
D: NA; V: TRBV25-1; size: NA; J: TRBJ1-1; CDR3: CASSERGGRKAFF; DNA: TGTGCCAGCAGTGAAAGGGGGGGTCGGAAAGCTTTCTTT
D: TRBD2; V: TRBV7-9; size: NA; J: TRBJ2-7; CDR3: CASSFASGGIYEQYF; DNA: TGTGCCAGCAGCTTCGCTAGCGGGGGGATCTACGAGCAGTACTTC